These 27 T cell receptor beta chains share one sample of origin, sequenced in a study of T cells expressing NK-cell markers. TCRdb reprocessed the 5' RACE reads, with one entry per CDR3 protein and no DNA. This table holds over 200,000 distinct CDR3 sequences. The specimen was blood T cells: a sorted CD56 or NKG2C T cell subset, CD4+ or CD8+ T cells, or bulk PBMC T cells (not recorded which). Receptors originate from a man younger than 35 in good health.

V and J are TRBV6-2 or TRBV6-3 and TRBJ1-5; TCRdb designates TRBD1, a call that cannot be tested without DNA. This CDR3 spans 14 amino acids. CDR1 and CDR2 from the germline V gene are MNHEY and SVGEGT. The chain's CDR3 is CASRPQGVDQPQHF.

The chain carries TRBV4-1 and TRBJ2-1; TCRdb's D gene call, TRBD2, goes unchecked for lack of DNA. CDR1 MGHRA and CDR2 YSYEKL come from the germline V gene. The CDR3 length is 18 residues. The CDR3 sequence is CASSQGLSLLAGSDEQFF.

The chain joins TRBV29-1 to TRBJ2-5; lacking DNA, the TRBD2 call made by TCRdb goes unchecked. CDR1 and CDR2 from the germline V gene are SQVTM and ANQGSEA. This CDR3 region has 13 residues. CDR3 sequence reads: CSVGLRLEETQYF.

This chain uses TRBV6-4 with TRBJ2-1; there is no DNA to check the TCRdb D call of TRBD2. Germline-derived CDR1 and CDR2 are MRHNA and SNTAGT. The CDR3 length is 15 residues. The CDR3 is CASSALAGGGNEQFF.

This rearrangement joins TRBV2 to TRBJ2-5; TCRdb's D call of TRBD2 is untestable without DNA. The germline V gene encodes CDR1 SNHLY and CDR2 FYNNEI. This CDR3 spans 12 amino acids. The CDR3 reads CASSELGRTQYF.

The chain is built from TRBV7-2 and TRBJ2-4; TCRdb's D call of TRBD2 is untestable without DNA. Germline CDR1 reads SGHTA; CDR2 reads FQGNSA. This CDR3 spans 20 amino acids. This chain's CDR3 is CASSLADGTSGNLAKNIQYF.

This rearrangement joins TRBV4-1 to TRBJ1-1; the TCRdb call, TRBD1, lacks DNA for checking. This CDR3 is 16 amino acids long. Germline V gene lookup returns CDR1 MGHRA and CDR2 YSYEKL. This CDR3 reads CASSQEEQGRNTEAFF.

The chain combines TRBV10-3 with TRBJ2-1; the D call from TCRdb, TRBD2, cannot be confirmed without DNA. The V gene's germline CDR1 is ENHRY and CDR2 SYGVKD. The CDR3 runs to 14 residues. This CDR3 is CAIMGAGRSNEQFF.

The CDR3 reads CASSLANFAYEQYF. The chain is built from TRBV7-2 and TRBJ2-7. Germline CDR1 reads SGHTA; CDR2 reads FQGNSA. The CDR3 runs to 14 residues.

V gene TRBV5-1 combines with J gene TRBJ2-3; TCRdb reports TRBD2, a call that lacks DNA to check it against. Germline CDR1 is SGHRS and CDR2 is YFSETQ. The CDR3 is 15 amino acids. CDR3 protein: CASNGAGDSTDTQYF.

The J gene is TRBJ2-1, the V gene TRBV4-3; checking the TCRdb D call of TRBD2 is not possible without DNA. CDR3 length equals 13 residues. Germline V CDR1 and CDR2: LGHNA, YSLEER. The CDR3 is CASSRIIAGEQFF.

This chain links TRBV4-2 with TRBJ2-3; TCRdb indicates TRBD2, and absent DNA this call remains unverified. The germline gives CDR1 LGHNA, CDR2 YNFKEQ. The CDR3 runs to 16 residues. The CDR3 spells CASSQGEGGGTDTQYF.

CDR3 protein: CSVLSPNYGYTF. The rearrangement uses TRBV29-1 and TRBJ1-2. Germline-derived CDR1 and CDR2 are SQVTM and ANQGSEA. The CDR3 loop spans 12 amino acids.

V is TRBV7-2 and J is TRBJ2-5; TCRdb picks TRBD2, but there is no DNA to check that call. This CDR3 has 15 amino acids. Germline V CDR1 and CDR2: SGHTA, FQGNSA. This CDR3 is CASSPGTMGWETQYF.

This rearrangement joins TRBV12-3 or TRBV12-4 to TRBJ2-7. The CDR3 consists of 11 residues. This chain's CDR3 is CASRAGYEQYF.

CDR3 amino acids: CASSIITGRETDTQYF. The chain uses TRBV19 and TRBJ2-3; as DNA is missing, the TRBD2 call by TCRdb cannot be tested. Per germline, CDR1 LNHDA and CDR2 SQIVND (reference sequence). This CDR3 spans 16 amino acids.

This sequence joins TRBV5-6 and TRBJ1-2. Germline CDR1 and CDR2: SGHDT and YYEEEE. The CDR3 runs to 13 residues. CDR3 amino acids: CASSLAADYGYTF.

The chain carries TRBV19 and TRBJ2-3; TCRdb calls TRBD1, which cannot be checked without DNA. The germline gives CDR1 LNHDA, CDR2 SQIVND (reference sequence). This CDR3 has 13 residues. This chain's CDR3 is CASSGDVTDTQYF.

This chain links TRBV18 with TRBJ2-2; TCRdb's D gene call, TRBD1, goes unchecked for lack of DNA. This CDR3 contains 14 residues. From germline, CDR1 is KGHSH and CDR2 LQKENI. The CDR3 sequence: CASCIQGGTGELFF.

The chain recombines TRBV28 with TRBJ2-7; TCRdb proposes TRBD2, but this gene call is untestable without DNA. The CDR3 extends over 15 amino acids. The germline CDR1 and CDR2 sequences are MDHEN and SYDVKM. CDR3 sequence: CASSVIAGGRNEQYF.

The gene calls are TRBV5-6 and TRBJ2-1; TCRdb calls TRBD1, which cannot be checked without DNA. This CDR3 has 14 residues. CDR1 and CDR2 from the germline V gene are SGHDT and YYEEEE. The CDR3 sequence: CASSLYGASYEQFF.

The chain combines TRBV20-1 with TRBJ2-1; TCRdb picks TRBD2, but there is no DNA to check that call. The germline V gene has CDR1 DFQATT and CDR2 SNEGSKA (reference sequence). This CDR3 is built from 14 residues. This chain's CDR3 is CSARSGSVYNEQFF.

J is TRBJ2-3 and V is TRBV9; the TCRdb call, TRBD1, lacks DNA for checking. The CDR3 totals 13 residues. Germline values: CDR1 SGDLS, CDR2 YYNGEE. The CDR3 spells CASSASGADTQYF. Variable domain in full (rest from reference TRBV9 and TRBJ2-3): DSGVTQTPKHLITATGQRVTLRCSPRSGDLSVYWYQQSLDQGLQFLIQYYNGEERAKGNILERFSAQQFPDLHSELNLSSLELGDSALYFCASSASGADTQYFGPGTRLTVL.

The chain combines TRBV20-1 with TRBJ2-1; the TCRdb call, TRBD1, lacks DNA for checking. Germline CDR1 and CDR2: DFQATT and SNEGSKA (reference sequence). This CDR3 has 15 residues. CDR3 in amino acids: CSAGPGQLIYNEQFF.

The gene calls are TRBV4-2 and TRBJ2-1; TCRdb outputs TRBD1, but without DNA this stays unchecked. The CDR3 has 18 amino acids. Germline CDR1 reads LGHNA; CDR2 reads YNFKEQ. CDR3 region: CASSQVRAVVGAGDEQFF.

The chain employs TRBV15 and TRBJ1-6. CDR3 length: 18 residues. Germline V gene data show CDR1 as LNHNV and CDR2 as YYDKDF (reference sequence). The CDR3 here is CATSRVPARSSYNSPLHF.

This chain uses TRBV20-1 with TRBJ2-3; as DNA is missing, the TRBD1 call by TCRdb cannot be tested. The CDR3 runs to 14 residues. Germline V CDR1 and CDR2: DFQATT, SNEGSKA (reference sequence). The CDR3 protein is CSARRGVHTDTQYF.